Below are 21 T cell receptor beta chains sequenced from a single sample in a study of shared clonotypes between healthy human individuals. TCRdb keeps only in-frame clones here, not all; method: immunoSEQ multiplex PCR. Counted here are about 600,000 clones, 95% to 98% occurring once; the ten biggest clones make up around 0.3%. Positively selected for CCR7, the CD45RO-negative cells used as naive CD8 cells excluded terminally differentiated effector memory CD45RA+ cells. Specimen: naive CD8+ T cells sorted from blood. Receptor source: a man in his thirties or forties in good health.

The gene calls are TRBV11-2 and TRBJ2-5; 15 bases map to TRBD2. The junction had 8 bases not matched to a gene; V was cut back by 4 bases and J by 5 bases. The germline V gene encodes CDR1 SGHAT and CDR2 FQNNGV. CDR3 length: 17 amino acids. The CDR3 nucleotides read TGTGCCAGCAGCTCCGGGACTAGCGGGAGGAAGGATGAGACCCAGTACTTC. Amino acid sequence: CASSSGTSGRKDETQYF. The whole variable domain, remainder taken from reference TRBV11-2 and TRBJ2-5, is EAGVAQSPRYKIIEKRQSVAFWCNPISGHATLYWYQQILGQGPKLLIQFQNNGVVDDSQLPKDRFSAERLKGVDSTLKIQPAKLEDSAVYLCASSSGTSGRKDETQYFGPGTRLLVL.

V gene TRBV28 combines with J gene TRBJ2-7; 7 nucleotides match TRBD1. Germline CDR1 and CDR2: MDHEN and SYDVKM. V shed 8 bases and J 3 bases; nucleotides not matched to a gene: 10. The CDR3 totals 14 residues. The CDR3 DNA sequence: TGTGCCAGCCTCCCGTTACAGGGGAACTACGAGCAGTACTTC. This sequence encodes CASLPLQGNYEQYF.

This clone was recorded once. V usage is TRBV7-9 and J usage is TRBJ1-5; weak D call: TRBD1 (5 bases). Germline loops: CDR1 SEHNR, CDR2 FQNEAQ (reference sequence). The length of the CDR3 is 14 residues. V was pared by 5 bases and J by 3 bases, with 11 bases between. The DNA of the CDR3 is TGTGCCAGCAGCCCCAGTGGGGCCAATCAGCCCCAGCATTTT. It yields the protein CASSPSGANQPQHF.

DNA of the CDR3: TGTGCCAGCAGCCCCGTTTCGGGGGGTTTCTACGAGCAGTACTTC. This gives the protein CASSPVSGGFYEQYF. The rearrangement links TRBV27 to TRBJ2-7; 7 positions match TRBD2. Germline values: CDR1 MNHEY, CDR2 SMNVEV (reference sequence). The J segment lost 3 bases and the V segment lost 6 bases, leaving 11 bases of the junction unmatched. The CDR3 extends over 15 amino acids.

J is TRBJ1-1 and V is TRBV6-6; D unresolved. Trimming cost V 7 bases and J 4 bases, with 7 bases left between them. The CDR3 runs to 11 residues. Per germline, CDR1 MNHNY and CDR2 SVGAGI (reference sequence). CDR3 DNA: TGTGCCAGCACACTCCCCACTGAAGCTTTCTTT. It translates to CASTLPTEAFF.

This clone showed up just once. V usage is TRBV4-1 and J usage is TRBJ1-5; D is perhaps TRBD1 (5 bases). V lost 0 bases to trimming and J lost 6 bases, with 12 bases between them. Germline V CDR1 and CDR2: MGHRA, YSYEKL. There are 15 residues in the CDR3. This chain's CDR3 is CASSQDGGFIQPQHF. For the CDR3, the DNA is TGCGCCAGCAGCCAAGATGGGGGTTTCATTCAGCCCCAGCATTTT.

The chain combines TRBV11-2 with TRBJ2-7; weak D call: TRBD2 (6 bases). Germline CDR1 and CDR2: SGHAT and FQNNGV. V shed 5 bases and J shed 3 bases, with 17 bases lying between them. The CDR3 consists of 15 residues. The CDR3 region has the DNA TGTGCCAGCAGCCACCGGAGGGAGGTTGTCTACGAGCAGTACTTC. The encoded protein is CASSHRREVVYEQYF. Based on the CDR3 plus reference TRBV11-2 and TRBJ2-7, the full variable domain is EAGVAQSPRYKIIEKRQSVAFWCNPISGHATLYWYQQILGQGPKLLIQFQNNGVVDDSQLPKDRFSAERLKGVDSTLKIQPAKLEDSAVYLCASSHRREVVYEQYFGPGTRLTVT.

The chain has TRBV29-1 and TRBJ2-1; D gene unclear. V was shortened by 6 bases and J by 7 bases, with 10 bases between the two germline ends. This CDR3 spans 11 amino acids. Germline values: CDR1 SQVTM, CDR2 ANQGSEA. The DNA of the CDR3 is TGCAGCGTCCGCGAATGGAATGAGCAGTTCTTC. Residues: CSVREWNEQFF.

The CDR3 is CASSPRDRGLRVLTF. DNA for the CDR3: TGTGCCAGCAGCCCACGGGACAGGGGGCTCCGCGTCCTGACTTTC. This chain joins TRBV6-5 and TRBJ2-6; TRBD1 agrees at 12 bases. Trimming took 6 bases from V and 12 from J; bases not matched to a gene: 9. Germline V gives CDR1 MNHEY, CDR2 SVGAGI. The CDR3 loop spans 15 amino acids.

The V and J genes are TRBV7-9 and TRBJ2-7; 8 positions agree with TRBD1. CDR1 is SEHNR and CDR2 is FQNEAQ in the germline V gene (reference sequence). Germline trimming cut 5 bases from V and 2 bases from J; bases unmatched to any gene: 5. The CDR3 sequence is 14 residues long. The CDR3 DNA sequence: TGTGCCAGCAGCCCTTGGACAGGGCCCTACGAGCAGTACTTC. Amino acid sequence: CASSPWTGPYEQYF.

A remark on this clone: Other nucleotide sequences from this sample produce the same CDR3. The rearrangement uses TRBV9 and TRBJ2-1, with D perhaps TRBD2 (5 bases). The V and J ends lost 0 bases and 5 bases respectively, with 9 bases between them. CDR1 and CDR2 from the germline V gene are SGDLS and YYNGEE. The CDR3 totals 14 residues. The CDR3 reads CASSVGFGDNEQFF. The CDR3 coding sequence is TGTGCCAGCAGCGTAGGTTTCGGGGACAATGAGCAGTTCTTC.

The chain recombines TRBV7-9 with TRBJ2-7; 8 bases match TRBD1. The length of the CDR3 is 17 residues. The V gene end was trimmed by 1 base and the J gene end by 1 base; junction bases not matched to a gene: 9. Germline V gene sequence: CDR1 SEHNR, CDR2 FQNEAQ (reference sequence). CDR3 bases: TGTGCCAGCAGCTTAGGCCTCGGGGACAGGCGGTCCTACGAGCAGTACTTC. It translates to CASSLGLGDRRSYEQYF.

This chain joins TRBV5-1 and TRBJ1-1; D is possibly TRBD1 (6 bases). The germline V gene has CDR1 SGHRS and CDR2 YFSETQ. Deletions cut 0 bases from V and 6 bases from J, with 12 bases between. The CDR3 totals 14 residues. The CDR3 DNA is TGCGCCAGCAGCTTGGATGGGGGCGTAGCTGAAGCTTTCTTT. Protein: CASSLDGGVAEAFF.

The V gene is TRBV28, the J gene TRBJ2-1; D is ambiguous. V lost 3 bases and J lost 0, with 12 bases in between. This CDR3 comprises 16 residues. CDR1 and CDR2 from the germline V gene are MDHEN and SYDVKM. The CDR3: CASSFSSRSSYNEQFF. The CDR3 nucleotides are TGTGCCAGCAGTTTTAGTAGCAGAAGCTCCTACAATGAGCAGTTCTTC.

This rearrangement joins TRBV9 to TRBJ2-3; TRBD2 aligns across 14 bases. CDR1 is SGDLS and CDR2 is YYNGEE in the germline V gene. V lost 4 bases to trimming and J lost 1 base; unmatched junction nucleotides: 2. The CDR3 has 16 residues. CDR3 coding DNA: TGTGCCAGCAGCCCGGGACTAGCGGGGGGCACAGATACGCAGTATTTT. Protein sequence: CASSPGLAGGTDTQYF.

The chain links TRBV7-6 to TRBJ2-7; D is unclear. The CDR3 totals 15 residues. Trimming shortened V by 3 bases and J by 2 bases, and 14 bases separated the two germline ends. CDR1 is SGHVS and CDR2 is FNYEAQ in the germline V gene. In nucleotides, the CDR3 is TGTGCCAGCAGCTTCCCTACATCGGGTCCCTACGAGCAGTACTTC. Its protein is CASSFPTSGPYEQYF. The complete variable domain, with remaining parts taken from reference TRBV7-6 and TRBJ2-7, reads GAGVSQSPRYKVTKRGQDVALRCDPISGHVSLYWYRQALGQGPEFLTYFNYEAQQDKSGLPNDRFSAERPEGSISTLTIQRTEQRDSAMYRCASSFPTSGPYEQYFGPGTRLTVT.

This rearrangement joins TRBV7-9 to TRBJ2-5, with 8 bases lining up with TRBD2. Trimming cost V 4 bases and J 3 bases; bases outside gene matches: 10. Germline V lookup: CDR1 SEHNR, CDR2 FQNEAQ (reference sequence). The CDR3 consists of 16 residues. The CDR3, as DNA: TGTGCCAGCAGCTCAACAGACAGCGGGAGCAAAGAGACCCAGTACTTC. Encoded protein: CASSSTDSGSKETQYF.

The chain carries TRBV10-3 and TRBJ2-3; 9 bases match TRBD2. The CDR3 sequence is 15 residues long. CDR1 is ENHRY and CDR2 is SYGVKD in the germline V gene. Trimming cost V 1 base and J 6 bases; bases outside gene matches: 5. The CDR3 sequence: CAISELAGVRDTQYF. The CDR3 nucleotides are TGTGCCATCAGTGAGTTAGCGGGGGTACGGGATACGCAGTATTTT.

CDR3 nucleotide sequence: TGTGCCAGCAGCAAGGAGTATGGCTACACCTTC. This codes for CASSKEYGYTF. V is TRBV7-9 and J is TRBJ1-2; no clear D gene. CDR3 length: 11 residues. Germline CDR1 SEHNR, CDR2 FQNEAQ (reference sequence). Trimming shortened V by 5 bases and J by 5 bases, and 6 bases separated the two germline ends.

This chain uses TRBV7-9 with TRBJ1-2; tentatively, D is TRBD1 (5 bases). The ends were cut back, 5 bases at V and 7 bases at J, with 20 bases in the middle. The CDR3 totals 15 residues. Germline-derived CDR1 and CDR2 are SEHNR and FQNEAQ (reference sequence). CDR3 amino acids: CASSRGQGARVGYTF. In DNA form, the CDR3 reads TGTGCCAGCAGCCGGGGCCAAGGGGCGAGGGTTGGCTACACCTTC.

This clone has a single count. DNA for the CDR3: TGTGCCAGCAGCTTACGCGGGCGAGGGACCACCGGGGAGCTGTTTTTT. Translating it yields CASSLRGRGTTGELFF. The rearrangement joins TRBV7-6 to TRBJ2-2; tentatively, D is TRBD1 or TRBD2 (5 bases each). The germline gives CDR1 SGHVS, CDR2 FNYEAQ. V gave up 2 bases and J gave up 4 bases, with 14 bases separating them. CDR3 length equals 16 residues.